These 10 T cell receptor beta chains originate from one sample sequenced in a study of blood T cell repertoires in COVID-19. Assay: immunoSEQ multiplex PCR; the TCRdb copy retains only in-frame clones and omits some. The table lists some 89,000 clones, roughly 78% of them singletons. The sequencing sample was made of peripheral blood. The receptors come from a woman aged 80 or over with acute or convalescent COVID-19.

In DNA, the CDR3 is TGTGCCAGCTCACCGGACAGTAACTATGGCTACACCTTC. It is translated as CASSPDSNYGYTF. The gene calls are TRBV18 and TRBJ1-2; a possible D gene is TRBD1 (6 bases). CDR1 is KGHSH, CDR2 LQKENI, per germline. V gave up 3 bases and J gave up 1 base, with 6 bases separating them. The CDR3 has 13 residues.

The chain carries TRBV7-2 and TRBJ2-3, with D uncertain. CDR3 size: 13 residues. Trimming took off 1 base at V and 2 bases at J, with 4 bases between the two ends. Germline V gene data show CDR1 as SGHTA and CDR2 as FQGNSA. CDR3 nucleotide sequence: TGTGCCAGCAGCTTAGGGGCCACAGATACGCAGTATTTT. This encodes CASSLGATDTQYF.

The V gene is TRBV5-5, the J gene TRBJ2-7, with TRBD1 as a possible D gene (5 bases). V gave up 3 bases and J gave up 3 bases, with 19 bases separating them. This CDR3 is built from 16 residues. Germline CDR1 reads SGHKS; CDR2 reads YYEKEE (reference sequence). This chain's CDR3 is CASSYDLGRAIYEQYF. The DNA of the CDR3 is TGTGCCAGCAGCTACGATCTGGGCAGGGCTATCTACGAGCAGTACTTC.

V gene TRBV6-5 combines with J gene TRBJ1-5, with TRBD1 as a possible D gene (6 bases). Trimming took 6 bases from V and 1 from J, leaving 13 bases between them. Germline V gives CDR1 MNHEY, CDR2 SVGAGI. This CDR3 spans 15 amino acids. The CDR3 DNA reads TGTGCCAGCAGGCGAGGGACAAGCAGCAATCAGCCCCAGCATTTT. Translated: CASRRGTSSNQPQHF.

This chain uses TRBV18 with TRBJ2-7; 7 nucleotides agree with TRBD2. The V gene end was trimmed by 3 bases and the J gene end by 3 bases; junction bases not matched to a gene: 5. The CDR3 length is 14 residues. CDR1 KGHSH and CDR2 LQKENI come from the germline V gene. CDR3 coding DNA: TGTGCCAGCTCACCCTCTAGCGGTTACTACGAGCAGTACTTC. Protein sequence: CASSPSSGYYEQYF.

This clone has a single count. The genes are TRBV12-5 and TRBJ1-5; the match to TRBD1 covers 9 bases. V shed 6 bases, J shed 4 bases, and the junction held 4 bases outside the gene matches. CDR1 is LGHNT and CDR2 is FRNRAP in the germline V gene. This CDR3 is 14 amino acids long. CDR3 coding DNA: TGTGCTAGTGGAGGGGGACAGGGAAATCAGCCCCAGCATTTT. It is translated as CASGGGQGNQPQHF.

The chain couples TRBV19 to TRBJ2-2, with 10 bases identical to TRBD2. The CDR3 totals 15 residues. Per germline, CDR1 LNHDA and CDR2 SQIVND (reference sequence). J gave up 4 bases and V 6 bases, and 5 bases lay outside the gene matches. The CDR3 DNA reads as TGTGCCAGTAGCCGACTAGCGGGCGGCACCGGGGAGCTGTTTTTT. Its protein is CASSRLAGGTGELFF.

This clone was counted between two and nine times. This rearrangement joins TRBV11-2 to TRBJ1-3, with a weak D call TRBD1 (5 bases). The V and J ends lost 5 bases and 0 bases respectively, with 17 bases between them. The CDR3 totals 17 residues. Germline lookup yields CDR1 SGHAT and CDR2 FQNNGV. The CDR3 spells CASSRRDGGSSGNTIYF. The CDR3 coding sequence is TGTGCCAGCAGCCGAAGGGACGGAGGGAGCTCTGGAAACACCATATATTTT.

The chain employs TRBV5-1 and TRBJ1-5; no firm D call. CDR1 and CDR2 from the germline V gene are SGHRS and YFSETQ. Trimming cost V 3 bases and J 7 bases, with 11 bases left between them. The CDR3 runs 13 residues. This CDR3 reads CASSSSPEQPQHF. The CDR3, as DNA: TGCGCCAGCAGCTCGAGCCCGGAGCAGCCCCAGCATTTT. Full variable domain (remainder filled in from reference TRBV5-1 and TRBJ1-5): KAGVTQTPRYLIKTRGQQVTLSCSPISGHRSVSWYQQTPGQGLQFLFEYFSETQRNKGNFPGRFSGRQFSNSRSEMNVSTLELGDSALYLCASSSSPEQPQHFGDGTRLSIL.

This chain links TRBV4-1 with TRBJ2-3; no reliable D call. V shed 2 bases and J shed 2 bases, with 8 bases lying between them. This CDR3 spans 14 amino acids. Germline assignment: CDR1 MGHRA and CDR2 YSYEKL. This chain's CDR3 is CASSQLVLTDTQYF. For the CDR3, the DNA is TGCGCCAGCAGCCAATTAGTACTCACAGATACGCAGTATTTT.